This is a list of T cell receptor beta chains from one sample in a study of blood T cell repertoires in COVID-19. Data came from immunoSEQ multiplex PCR; TCRdb stores just in-frame clones and leaves some out. The sample contains about 250,000 clones, more than 75% of which appear only once. The sample consisted of peripheral blood. The receptors shown here come from a woman of 80 years or more with COVID-19, enrolled during active disease. CDR3s include the opening cysteine and the closing phenylalanine or tryptophan. D genes are given only for firm matches. Clone size is shown for a subset of rows, as once, few, many or a class of expanded clone.

TRBV6-5,NA,TRBJ2-5,NA,TGTGCCAGCAGTTATTGGCAGGGGATGGAGACCCAGTACTTC,CASSYWQGMETQYF
TRBV28,TRBD1,TRBJ1-4,NA,TGTGCCAGCAGACGTGGACAGGTATACGAAAAACTGTTTTTT,CASRRGQVYEKLFF
TRBV5-8,NA,TRBJ1-2,NA,TGTGCCAGCAGCTTGGGTGTCTGGGAGGGATATGGCTACACCTTC,CASSLGVWEGYGYTF
TRBV3-1/TRBV3-2,NA,TRBJ1-1,NA,TGTGCCAGCAGCCAATTTGACAGCCGCACTGAAGCTTTCTTT,CASSQFDSRTEAFF
TRBV25-1,TRBD2,TRBJ2-3,NA,TGTGCCAGCAGCTCACGGACTAGCGGGTTAGGCACAGATACGCAGTATTTT,CASSSRTSGLGTDTQYF
TRBV7-8,TRBD2,TRBJ2-3,NA,TGTGCCAGCAGCTCCCCCGGGACTAGCGGGGGGTCGACGCAGTATTTT,CASSSPGTSGGSTQYF
TRBV10-2,NA,TRBJ1-6,NA,TGCGCCAGCAGTTGGGACATAAATTCACCCCTCCACTTT,CASSWDINSPLHF
TRBV9,TRBD1,TRBJ2-2,once,TGTGCCAGCAGCGCCGGACAGGGGGGCAGCACCGGGGAGCTGTTTTTT,CASSAGQGGSTGELFF
TRBV9,TRBD1,TRBJ1-1,NA,TGTGCCAGCTCCAGACAGGGGGAGGGCACTGAAGCTTTCTTT,CASSRQGEGTEAFF
TRBV29-1,TRBD1,TRBJ1-4,NA,TGCAGCGTTGACGGGACAGGGGCTGGAAAACTGTTTTTT,CSVDGTGAGKLFF
TRBV3-1/TRBV3-2,NA,TRBJ1-3,once,TGTGCCAGCAGCCAAGCCGGGGGATCGAGTGACACCATATATTTT,CASSQAGGSSDTIYF
TRBV28,NA,TRBJ1-6,NA,TGTGCCTCACGGAGGGCCTCCTATAATTCACCCCTCCACTTT,CASRRASYNSPLHF
TRBV3-1/TRBV3-2,NA,TRBJ2-3,NA,TGTGCCAGCAGCCGCTCCAGGGTTCAAGCAGATACGCAGTATTTT,CASSRSRVQADTQYF
TRBV5-4,NA,TRBJ1-6,NA,TGTGCCAGCAGCTTGGGGGGCAAGAGCTCCTATAATTCACCCCTCCACTTT,CASSLGGKSSYNSPLHF
TRBV3-1/TRBV3-2,TRBD2,TRBJ2-3,NA,TGTGCCAGCAGCCATAGTGGCGGGGGGCGCACAGATACGCAGTATTTT,CASSHSGGGRTDTQYF
TRBV7-9,TRBD1,TRBJ2-7,NA,TGTGCCAGCAGCCCGACAGGGCCCGAGCAGTACTTC,CASSPTGPEQYF
TRBV28,NA,TRBJ1-2,NA,TGTGCCAGCAGTTTAAAGGTCAGGGGCGCCTATGGCTACACCTTC,CASSLKVRGAYGYTF
TRBV6-5,NA,TRBJ2-3,NA,TGTGCCAGCAGTTACTCGCCGGGGGAGCTAGATACGCAGTATTTT,CASSYSPGELDTQYF
TRBV5-1,TRBD1,TRBJ1-3,NA,TGCGCCAGCAGCTTGGAGGGACAGGGCTCTGGAAACACCATATATTTT,CASSLEGQGSGNTIYF
TRBV7-6,NA,TRBJ2-2,few,TGTGCCAGCAGCCCAACGGCAGGGTCCGGGGAGCTGTTTTTT,CASSPTAGSGELFF
TRBV20-1,NA,TRBJ1-1,NA,TGCAGTGGTAGAATAGAAGCTTTCTTT,CSGRIEAFF
TRBV6-1,TRBD1,TRBJ1-2,NA,TGTGCCAGCAGTGACAGACAGGGCCCTTTCTATGGCTACACCTTC,CASSDRQGPFYGYTF
TRBV3-1/TRBV3-2,NA,TRBJ1-2,NA,TGTGCCAGCAGCCAAGATCCCAGGGACAATGGCTACACCTTC,CASSQDPRDNGYTF
TRBV29-1,NA,TRBJ1-3,NA,TGCAGCGTATTACACACCTCTGGAAACACCATATATTTT,CSVLHTSGNTIYF